Listed below are T cell receptor beta chains from one sample, sequenced in a study of neoadjuvant anti-PD-1 for oral cavity cancer. Repertoires were generated with immunoSEQ multiplex PCR, while TCRdb's copy carries only in-frame clones and drops some. The sample records over 13,000 clones, roughly four fifths being singletons. Sequencing was performed on PBMCs, taken after nivolumab (anti-PD-1) treatment. Source of these receptors: a person aged 40 to 85 with oral cavity squamous cell carcinoma. Each CDR3 is given with its conserved first and last residue. D genes are given only for firm matches. For some rows the clone size is stated as once, few or many, or as a class when expanded; others skip it.

DNA: TGCGCCAGCAGCTGGACTAGCGCAGCCAATGAGCAGTTCTTC
CDR3: CASSWTSAANEQFF
length: 14
V: TRBV5-1
J: TRBJ2-1
D: TRBD2
size: .

DNA: TGTGCCAGTAGGACGGAGAGCAATCAGCCCCAGCATTTT
CDR3: CASRTESNQPQHF
length: 13
V: TRBV2
J: TRBJ1-5
D: .
size: few

DNA: TGTGCCAGCAGCTTGGACCTCTTGAACACTGAAGCTTTCTTT
CDR3: CASSLDLLNTEAFF
length: 14
V: TRBV5-5
J: TRBJ1-1
D: .
size: once

DNA: TGTGCCAGCAGCTTAGTTTTCGGGGGATTAGACGGTAAACTGTTTTTT
CDR3: CASSLVFGGLDGKLFF
length: 16
V: TRBV7-9
J: TRBJ1-4
D: .
size: .

DNA: TGTGCCAGCAGTCATTCCTGGAGGGGCTCCTACGAGCAGTACTTC
CDR3: CASSHSWRGSYEQYF
length: 15
V: TRBV2
J: TRBJ2-7
D: .
size: .

DNA: TGTGCCTGGAATTTTGCGAACACCATATATTTT
CDR3: CAWNFANTIYF
length: 11
V: TRBV30
J: TRBJ1-3
D: .
size: .

DNA: TGTGCCAGCAGTTTATCAGGGACAACTGGGTTCTCTGAAGCTTTCTTT
CDR3: CASSLSGTTGFSEAFF
length: 16
V: TRBV27
J: TRBJ1-1
D: .
size: .

DNA: TGTGCCAGCAGCCTGGACACTCTTCCGAGTCACGAGCAGTACTTC
CDR3: CASSLDTLPSHEQYF
length: 15
V: TRBV5-6
J: TRBJ2-7
D: .
size: .

DNA: TGCGCCAGCAGCTTGGCCCAGGGAAACACAGATACGCAGTATTTT
CDR3: CASSLAQGNTDTQYF
length: 15
V: TRBV5-1
J: TRBJ2-3
D: .
size: .

DNA: TGTGCCAGCAGTCTCAGGACGACGAACACCGGGGAGCTGTTTTTT
CDR3: CASSLRTTNTGELFF
length: 15
V: TRBV6-1
J: TRBJ2-2
D: .
size: .

DNA: TGTGCCAGCAGCGTAGATCGACAGGGATTACACTATGGCTACACCTTC
CDR3: CASSVDRQGLHYGYTF
length: 16
V: TRBV9
J: TRBJ1-2
D: TRBD1
size: .

DNA: TGTGCCAGCAGCGGAAGGGACACCTACAATGAGCAGTTCTTC
CDR3: CASSGRDTYNEQFF
length: 14
V: TRBV2
J: TRBJ2-1
D: .
size: .

DNA: TGTGCCAGCAGCTTAGCCGTAGGTTTTGGCACAGATACGCAGTATTTT
CDR3: CASSLAVGFGTDTQYF
length: 16
V: TRBV7-9
J: TRBJ2-3
D: .
size: .

DNA: TGTGCCAGCACTGCCGGGACAGTATACGAGCAGTACTTC
CDR3: CASTAGTVYEQYF
length: 13
V: TRBV6-5
J: TRBJ2-7
D: TRBD1
size: .

DNA: TGTGCCAGCAGCTTGGGGAGGGATTACAATGAGCAGTTCTTC
CDR3: CASSLGRDYNEQFF
length: 14
V: TRBV7-9
J: TRBJ2-1
D: TRBD2
size: .

DNA: TGTGCCGTAGGACAGGGGAGGTACGAGCAGTACTTC
CDR3: CAVGQGRYEQYF
length: 12
V: TRBV2
J: TRBJ2-7
D: TRBD1
size: .